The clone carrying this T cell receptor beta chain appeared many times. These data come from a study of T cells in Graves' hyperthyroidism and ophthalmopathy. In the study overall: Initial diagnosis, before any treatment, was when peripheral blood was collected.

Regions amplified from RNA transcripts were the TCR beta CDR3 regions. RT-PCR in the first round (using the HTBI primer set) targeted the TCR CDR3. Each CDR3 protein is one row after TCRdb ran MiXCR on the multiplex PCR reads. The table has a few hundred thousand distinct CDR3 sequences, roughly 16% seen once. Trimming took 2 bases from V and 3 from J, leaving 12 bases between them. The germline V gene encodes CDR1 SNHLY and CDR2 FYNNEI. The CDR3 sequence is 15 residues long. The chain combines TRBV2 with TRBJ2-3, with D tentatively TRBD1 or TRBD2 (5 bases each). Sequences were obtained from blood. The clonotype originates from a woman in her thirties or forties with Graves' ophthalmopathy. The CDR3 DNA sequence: TGTGCCAGCAGTGAATATATTGGGGGAACAGATACGCAGTATTTT. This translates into CASSEYIGGTDTQYF.